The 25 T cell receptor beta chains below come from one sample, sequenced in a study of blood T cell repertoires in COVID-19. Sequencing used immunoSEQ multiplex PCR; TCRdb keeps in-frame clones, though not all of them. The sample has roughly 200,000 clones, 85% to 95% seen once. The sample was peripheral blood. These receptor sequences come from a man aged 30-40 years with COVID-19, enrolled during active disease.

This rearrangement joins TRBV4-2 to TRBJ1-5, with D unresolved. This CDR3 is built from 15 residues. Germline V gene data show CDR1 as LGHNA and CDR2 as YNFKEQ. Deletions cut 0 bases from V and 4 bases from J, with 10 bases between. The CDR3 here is CASSQDQYMNQPQHF. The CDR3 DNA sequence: TGTGCCAGCAGCCAAGACCAGTACATGAATCAGCCCCAGCATTTT.

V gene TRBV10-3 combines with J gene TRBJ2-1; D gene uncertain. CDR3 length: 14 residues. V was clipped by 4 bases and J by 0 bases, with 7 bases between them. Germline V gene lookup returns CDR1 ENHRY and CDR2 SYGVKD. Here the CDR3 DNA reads TGTGCCATCAGTGCCTGGAGCTCCTACAATGAGCAGTTCTTC. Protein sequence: CAISAWSSYNEQFF.

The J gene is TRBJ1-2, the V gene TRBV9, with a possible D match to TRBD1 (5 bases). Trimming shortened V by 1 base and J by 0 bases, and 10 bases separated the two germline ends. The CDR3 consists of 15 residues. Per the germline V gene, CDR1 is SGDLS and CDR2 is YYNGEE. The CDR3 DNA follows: TGTGCCAGCAGCGTATCGACAGACACTAACTATGGCTACACCTTC. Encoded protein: CASSVSTDTNYGYTF.

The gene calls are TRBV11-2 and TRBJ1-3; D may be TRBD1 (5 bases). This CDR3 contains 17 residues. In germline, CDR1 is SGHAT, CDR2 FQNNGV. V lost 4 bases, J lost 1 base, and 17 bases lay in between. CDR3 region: CASSSTGHSPSGNTIYF. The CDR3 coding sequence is TGTGCCAGCAGCTCCACAGGACACTCACCGTCTGGAAACACCATATATTTT.

The CDR3 coding sequence is TGTGCCAGCAGTTACTCGAAAGCATACGAGCAGTACTTC. This gives the protein CASSYSKAYEQYF. The gene calls are TRBV6-2 or TRBV6-3 and TRBJ2-7; D not certain. Per germline, CDR1 MNHEY and CDR2 SVGEGT. The germline V and J ends were trimmed by 0 bases and 4 bases, with 7 bases remaining between them. The CDR3 length is 13 residues.

The CDR3 sequence is CASSRGYEQYF. The DNA for the CDR3 is TGTGCCAGCAGCCGGGGCTACGAGCAGTACTTC. The chain links TRBV12-3 or TRBV12-4 to TRBJ2-7, with D perhaps TRBD2 (5 bases). V dropped 6 bases and J dropped 3 bases, with 6 bases sitting between them. CDR3 length: 11 residues.

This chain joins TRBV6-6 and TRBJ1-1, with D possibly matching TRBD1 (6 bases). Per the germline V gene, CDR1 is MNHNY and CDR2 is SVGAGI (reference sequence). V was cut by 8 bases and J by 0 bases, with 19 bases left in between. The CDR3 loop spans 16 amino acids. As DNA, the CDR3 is TGTGCCAGCCGGCTGAAGGCAGGGACAATGAACACTGAAGCTTTCTTT. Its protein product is CASRLKAGTMNTEAFF.

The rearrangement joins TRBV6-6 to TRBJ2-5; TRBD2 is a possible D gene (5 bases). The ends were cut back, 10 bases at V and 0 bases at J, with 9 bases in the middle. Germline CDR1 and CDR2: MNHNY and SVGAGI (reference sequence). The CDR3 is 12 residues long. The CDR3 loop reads CATTTNQETQYF. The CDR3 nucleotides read TGTGCCACCACGACTAACCAAGAGACCCAGTACTTC.

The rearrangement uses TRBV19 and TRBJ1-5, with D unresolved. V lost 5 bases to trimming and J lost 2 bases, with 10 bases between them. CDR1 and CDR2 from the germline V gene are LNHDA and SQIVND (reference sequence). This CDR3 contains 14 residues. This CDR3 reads CASSLTGGNQPQHF. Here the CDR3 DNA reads TGTGCCAGTAGTTTGACCGGGGGCAATCAGCCCCAGCATTTT.

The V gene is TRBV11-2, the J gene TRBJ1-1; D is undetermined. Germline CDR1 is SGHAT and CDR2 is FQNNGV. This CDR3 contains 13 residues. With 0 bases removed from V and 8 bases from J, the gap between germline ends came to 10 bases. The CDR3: CASSLDPQREAFF. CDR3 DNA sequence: TGTGCCAGCAGCTTAGATCCGCAGCGAGAAGCTTTCTTT.

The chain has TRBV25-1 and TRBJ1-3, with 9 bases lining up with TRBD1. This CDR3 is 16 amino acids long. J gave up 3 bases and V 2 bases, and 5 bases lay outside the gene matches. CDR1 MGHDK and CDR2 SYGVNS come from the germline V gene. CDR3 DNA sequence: TGTGCCAGCAGTGAAACACAGGGGGCGAGTGGAAACACCATATATTTT. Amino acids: CASSETQGASGNTIYF.

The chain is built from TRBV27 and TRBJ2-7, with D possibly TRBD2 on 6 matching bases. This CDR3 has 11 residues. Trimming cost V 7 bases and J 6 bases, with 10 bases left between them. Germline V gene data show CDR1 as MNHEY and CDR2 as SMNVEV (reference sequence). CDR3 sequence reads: CASTLAGEQYF. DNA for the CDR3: TGTGCCAGCACACTAGCAGGCGAGCAGTACTTC.

The CDR3 DNA sequence: TGTGCCACCAGTGCCGGGACAGGGAACCAAGAGACCCAGTACTTC. It encodes CATSAGTGNQETQYF. This rearrangement joins TRBV24-1 to TRBJ2-5, with 9 bases that match TRBD1. CDR3 length: 15 residues. Germline CDR1 KGHDR, CDR2 SFDVKD. Trimming removed 5 bases from V and 0 bases from J; junction bases left unmatched: 3.

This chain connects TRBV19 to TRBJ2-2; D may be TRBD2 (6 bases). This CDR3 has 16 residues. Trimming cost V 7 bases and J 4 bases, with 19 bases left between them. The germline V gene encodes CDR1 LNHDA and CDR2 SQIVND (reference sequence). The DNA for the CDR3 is TGTGCCAGTATTCCAGCCGGGGGTCGGGGCACCGGGGAGCTGTTTTTT. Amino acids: CASIPAGGRGTGELFF.

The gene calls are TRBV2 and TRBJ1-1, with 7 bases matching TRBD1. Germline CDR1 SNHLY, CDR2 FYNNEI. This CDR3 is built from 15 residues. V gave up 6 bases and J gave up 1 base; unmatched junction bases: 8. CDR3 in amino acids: CASRMGRTGNTEAFF. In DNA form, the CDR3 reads TGTGCCAGCAGGATGGGGCGGACAGGGAACACTGAAGCTTTCTTT. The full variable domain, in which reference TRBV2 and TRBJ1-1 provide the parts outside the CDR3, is EPEVTQTPSHQVTQMGQEVILRCVPISNHLYFYWYRQILGQKVEFLVSFYNNEISEKSEIFDDQFSVERPDGSNFTLKIRSTKLEDSAMYFCASRMGRTGNTEAFFGQGTRLTVV.

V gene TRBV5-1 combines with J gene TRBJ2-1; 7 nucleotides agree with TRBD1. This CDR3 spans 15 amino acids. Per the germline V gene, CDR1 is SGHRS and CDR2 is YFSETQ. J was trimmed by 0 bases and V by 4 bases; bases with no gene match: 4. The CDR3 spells CASSGDRDSYNEQFF. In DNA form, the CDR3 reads TGCGCCAGCAGCGGAGACAGGGACTCCTACAATGAGCAGTTCTTC.

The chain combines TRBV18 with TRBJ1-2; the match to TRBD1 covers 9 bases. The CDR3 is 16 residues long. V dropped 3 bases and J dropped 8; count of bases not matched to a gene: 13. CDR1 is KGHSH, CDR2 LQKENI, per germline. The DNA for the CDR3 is TGTGCCAGCTCACCGTCGCTTGACAGGGGGGAAGAAGGCTACACCTTC. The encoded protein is CASSPSLDRGEEGYTF. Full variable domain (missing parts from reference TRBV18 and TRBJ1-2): NAGVMQNPRHLVRRRGQEARLRCSPMKGHSHVYWYRQLPEEGLKFMVYLQKENIIDESGMPKERFSAEFPKEGPSILRIQQVVRGDSAAYFCASSPSLDRGEEGYTFGSGTRLTVV.

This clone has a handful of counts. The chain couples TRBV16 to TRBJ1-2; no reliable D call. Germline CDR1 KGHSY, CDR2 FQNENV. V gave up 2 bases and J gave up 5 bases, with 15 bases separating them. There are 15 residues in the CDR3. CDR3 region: CASSQAVSTRYGYTF. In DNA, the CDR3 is TGTGCCAGCAGCCAAGCCGTCTCGACTAGGTATGGCTACACCTTC.

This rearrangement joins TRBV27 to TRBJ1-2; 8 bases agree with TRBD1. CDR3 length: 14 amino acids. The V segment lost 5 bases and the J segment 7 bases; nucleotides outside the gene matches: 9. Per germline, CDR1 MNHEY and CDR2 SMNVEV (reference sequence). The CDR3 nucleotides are TGTGCCAGCAGTCCTACAGGGGGACGGCGTGGCTACACCTTC. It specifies CASSPTGGRRGYTF.

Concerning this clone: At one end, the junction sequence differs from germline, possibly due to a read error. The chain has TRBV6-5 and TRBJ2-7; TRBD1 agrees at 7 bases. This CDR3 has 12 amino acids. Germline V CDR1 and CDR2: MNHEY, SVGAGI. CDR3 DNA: TGTGCCAGCGGGTACTCACCGGGACAGCTTAAGTTC. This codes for CASGYSPGQLKF.

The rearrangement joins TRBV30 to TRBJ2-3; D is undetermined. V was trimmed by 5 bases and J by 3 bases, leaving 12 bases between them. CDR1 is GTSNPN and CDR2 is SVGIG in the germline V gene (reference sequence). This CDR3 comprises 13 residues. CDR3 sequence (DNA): TGTGCCTGGGACCGCACTCCGACAGATACGCAGTATTTT. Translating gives CAWDRTPTDTQYF.

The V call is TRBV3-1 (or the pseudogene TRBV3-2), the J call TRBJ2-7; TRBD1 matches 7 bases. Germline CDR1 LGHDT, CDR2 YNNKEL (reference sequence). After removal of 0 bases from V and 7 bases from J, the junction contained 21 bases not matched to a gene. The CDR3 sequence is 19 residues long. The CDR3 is CASSQDEGRGPGRPREQYF. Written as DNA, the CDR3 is TGTGCCAGCAGCCAAGATGAGGGTAGGGGGCCCGGCCGCCCTAGGGAGCAGTACTTC.

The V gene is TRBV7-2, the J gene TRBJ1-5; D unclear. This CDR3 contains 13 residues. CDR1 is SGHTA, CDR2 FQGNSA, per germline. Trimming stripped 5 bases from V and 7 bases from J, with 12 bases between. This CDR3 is CASSLRGGQPQHF. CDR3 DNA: TGTGCCAGCAGCCTTCGGGGAGGCCAGCCCCAGCATTTT.

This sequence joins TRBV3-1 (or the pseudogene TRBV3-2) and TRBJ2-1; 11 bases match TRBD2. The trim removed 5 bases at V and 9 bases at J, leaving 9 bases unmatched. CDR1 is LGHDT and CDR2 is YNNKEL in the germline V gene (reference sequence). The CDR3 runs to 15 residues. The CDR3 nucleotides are TGTGCCAGCAGCGGGCTAGCGGGGGGCCCTAGTGAGCAGTTCTTC. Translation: CASSGLAGGPSEQFF.

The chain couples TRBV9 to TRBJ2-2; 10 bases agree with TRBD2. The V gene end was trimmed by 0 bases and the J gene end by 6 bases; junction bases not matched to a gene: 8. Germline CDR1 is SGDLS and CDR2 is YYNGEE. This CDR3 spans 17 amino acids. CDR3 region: CASSVVPSGGLSGELFF. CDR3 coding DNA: TGTGCCAGCAGCGTAGTCCCTAGCGGGGGACTGTCCGGGGAGCTGTTTTTT. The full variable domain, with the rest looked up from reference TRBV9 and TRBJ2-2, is DSGVTQTPKHLITATGQRVTLRCSPRSGDLSVYWYQQSLDQGLQFLIQYYNGEERAKGNILERFSAQQFPDLHSELNLSSLELGDSALYFCASSVVPSGGLSGELFFGEGSRLTVL.